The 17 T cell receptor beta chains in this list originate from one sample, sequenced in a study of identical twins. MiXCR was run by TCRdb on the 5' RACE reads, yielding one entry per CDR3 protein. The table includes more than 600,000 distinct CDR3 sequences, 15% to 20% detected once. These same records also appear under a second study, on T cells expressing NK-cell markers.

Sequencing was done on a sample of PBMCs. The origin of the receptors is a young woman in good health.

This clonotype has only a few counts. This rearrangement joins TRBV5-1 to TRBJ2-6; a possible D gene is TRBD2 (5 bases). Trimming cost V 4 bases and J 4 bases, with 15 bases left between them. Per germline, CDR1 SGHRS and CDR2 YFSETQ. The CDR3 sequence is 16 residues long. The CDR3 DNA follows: TGCGCCAGCAGCCTTGACGGGGTCGGAGGGGCCAACGTCCTGACTTTC. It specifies CASSLDGVGGANVLTF.

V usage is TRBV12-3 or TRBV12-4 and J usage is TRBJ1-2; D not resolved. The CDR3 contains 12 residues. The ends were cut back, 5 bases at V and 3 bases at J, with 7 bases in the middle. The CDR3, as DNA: TGTGCCAGCAGTCCATGGGACTATGGCTACACCTTC. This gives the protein CASSPWDYGYTF.

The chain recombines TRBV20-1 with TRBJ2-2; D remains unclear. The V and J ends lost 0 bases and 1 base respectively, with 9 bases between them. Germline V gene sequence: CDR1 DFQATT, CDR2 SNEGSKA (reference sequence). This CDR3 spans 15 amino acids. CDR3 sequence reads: CSARDRLGNTGELFF. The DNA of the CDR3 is TGCAGTGCTAGAGATAGACTCGGGAACACCGGGGAGCTGTTTTTT.

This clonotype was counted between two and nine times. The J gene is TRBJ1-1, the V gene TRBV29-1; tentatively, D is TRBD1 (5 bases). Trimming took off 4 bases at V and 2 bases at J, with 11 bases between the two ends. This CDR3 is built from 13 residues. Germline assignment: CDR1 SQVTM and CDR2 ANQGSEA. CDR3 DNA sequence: TGCAGCGTTGGGCCGGGGCTAAACACTGAAGCTTTCTTT. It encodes CSVGPGLNTEAFF.

The CDR3 region is CASSPTSAGADTQYF. In nucleotides, the CDR3 is TGTGCCAGCAGTCCGACTAGCGCTGGGGCAGATACGCAGTATTTT. The chain is built from TRBV7-9 and TRBJ2-3; TRBD2 matches 8 bases. CDR1 and CDR2 from the germline V gene are SEHNR and FQNEAQ (reference sequence). This CDR3 contains 15 residues. Trimming removed 6 bases from V and 4 bases from J; junction bases left unmatched: 9.

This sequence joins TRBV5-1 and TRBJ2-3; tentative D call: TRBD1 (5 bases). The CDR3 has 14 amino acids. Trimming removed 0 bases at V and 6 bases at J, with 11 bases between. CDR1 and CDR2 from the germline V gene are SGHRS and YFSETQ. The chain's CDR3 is CASSLVTGWDTQYF. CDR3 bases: TGCGCCAGCAGCTTGGTCACAGGCTGGGATACGCAGTATTTT.

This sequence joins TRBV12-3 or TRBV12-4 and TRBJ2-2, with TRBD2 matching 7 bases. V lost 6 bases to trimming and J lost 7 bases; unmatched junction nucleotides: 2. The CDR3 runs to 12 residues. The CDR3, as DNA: TGTGCCAGCAGCGCGGGAGTCGGGGAGCTGTTTTTT. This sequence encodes CASSAGVGELFF.

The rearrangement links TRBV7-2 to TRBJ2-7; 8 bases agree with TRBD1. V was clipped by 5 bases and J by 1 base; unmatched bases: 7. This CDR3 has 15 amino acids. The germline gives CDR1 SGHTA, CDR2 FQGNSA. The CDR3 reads CASSPDRARSYEQYF. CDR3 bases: TGTGCCAGCAGCCCGGACAGGGCAAGGTCCTACGAGCAGTACTTC.

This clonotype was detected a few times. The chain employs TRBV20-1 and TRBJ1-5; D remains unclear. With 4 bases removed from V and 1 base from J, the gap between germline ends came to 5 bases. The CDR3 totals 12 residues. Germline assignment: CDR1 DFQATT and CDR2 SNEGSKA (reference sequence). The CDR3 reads CSAKGSNQPQHF. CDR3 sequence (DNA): TGCAGTGCTAAGGGAAGCAATCAGCCCCAGCATTTT.

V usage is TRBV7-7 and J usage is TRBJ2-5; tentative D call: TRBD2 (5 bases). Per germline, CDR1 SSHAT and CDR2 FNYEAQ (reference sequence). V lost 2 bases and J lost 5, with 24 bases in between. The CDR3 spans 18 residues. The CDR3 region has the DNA TGTGCCAGCAGCTTAACCCCGCCAGCGCTAGTACGGAGGGAGACCCAGTACTTC. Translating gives CASSLTPPALVRRETQYF.

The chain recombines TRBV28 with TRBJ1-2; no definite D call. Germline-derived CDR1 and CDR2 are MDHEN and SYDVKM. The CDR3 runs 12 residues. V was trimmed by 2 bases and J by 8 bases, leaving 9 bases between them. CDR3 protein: CASSLLKRGYTF. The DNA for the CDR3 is TGTGCCAGCAGTTTACTTAAGCGGGGCTACACCTTC.

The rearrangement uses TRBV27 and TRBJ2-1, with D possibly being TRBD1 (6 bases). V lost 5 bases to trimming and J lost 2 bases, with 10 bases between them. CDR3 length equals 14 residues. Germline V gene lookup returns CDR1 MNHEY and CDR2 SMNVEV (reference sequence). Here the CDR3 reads CASSQGNPYNEQFF. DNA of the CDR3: TGTGCCAGCAGTCAGGGGAACCCCTACAATGAGCAGTTCTTC.

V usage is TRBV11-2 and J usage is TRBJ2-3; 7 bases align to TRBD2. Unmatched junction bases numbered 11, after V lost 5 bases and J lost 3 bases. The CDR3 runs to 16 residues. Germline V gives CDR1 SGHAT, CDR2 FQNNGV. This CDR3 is CASSPEEGRATDTQYF. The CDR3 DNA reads TGTGCCAGCAGCCCTGAAGAGGGGAGGGCAACAGATACGCAGTATTTT.

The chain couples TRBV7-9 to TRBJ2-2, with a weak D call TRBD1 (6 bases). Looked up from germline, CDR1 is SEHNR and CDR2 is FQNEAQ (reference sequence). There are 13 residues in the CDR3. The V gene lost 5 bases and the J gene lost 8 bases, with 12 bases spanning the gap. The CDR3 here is CASSPQGGGELFF. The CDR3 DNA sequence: TGTGCCAGCAGCCCGCAAGGGGGTGGGGAGCTGTTTTTT.

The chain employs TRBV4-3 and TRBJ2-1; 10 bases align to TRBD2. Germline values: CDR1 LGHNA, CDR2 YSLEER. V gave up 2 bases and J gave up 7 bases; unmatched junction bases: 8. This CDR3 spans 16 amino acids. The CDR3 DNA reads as TGCGCCAGCAGCCAAACCGGAACTAGCGGGAAGAATGAGCAGTTCTTC. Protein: CASSQTGTSGKNEQFF.

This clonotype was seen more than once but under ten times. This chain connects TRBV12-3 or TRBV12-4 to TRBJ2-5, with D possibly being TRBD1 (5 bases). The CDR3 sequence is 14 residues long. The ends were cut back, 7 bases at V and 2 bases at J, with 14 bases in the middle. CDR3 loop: CASTLSGKQETQYF. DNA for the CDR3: TGTGCCAGCACCCTTTCAGGGAAACAAGAGACCCAGTACTTC.

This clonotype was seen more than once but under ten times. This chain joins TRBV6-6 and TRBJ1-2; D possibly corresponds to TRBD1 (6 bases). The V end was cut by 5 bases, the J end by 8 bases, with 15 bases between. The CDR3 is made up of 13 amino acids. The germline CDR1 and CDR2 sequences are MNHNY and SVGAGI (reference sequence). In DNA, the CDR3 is TGTGCCAGCAGTCCTCGGTCAGGGGAGGGCTACACCTTC. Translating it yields CASSPRSGEGYTF.